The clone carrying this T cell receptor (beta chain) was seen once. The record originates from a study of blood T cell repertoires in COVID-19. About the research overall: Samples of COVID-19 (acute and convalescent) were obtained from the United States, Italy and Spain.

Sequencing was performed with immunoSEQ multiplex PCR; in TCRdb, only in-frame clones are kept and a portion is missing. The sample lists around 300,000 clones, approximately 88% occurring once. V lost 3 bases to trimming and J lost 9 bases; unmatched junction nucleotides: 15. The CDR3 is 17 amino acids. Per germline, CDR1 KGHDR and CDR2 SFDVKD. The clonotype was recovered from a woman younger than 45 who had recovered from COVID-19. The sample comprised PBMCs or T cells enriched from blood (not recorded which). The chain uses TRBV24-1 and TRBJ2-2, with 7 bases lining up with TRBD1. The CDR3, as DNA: TGTGCCACCAGTGATGTCCCGACAGGGTACGGCGGTCGGGAGCTGTTTTTT. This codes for CATSDVPTGYGGRELFF.